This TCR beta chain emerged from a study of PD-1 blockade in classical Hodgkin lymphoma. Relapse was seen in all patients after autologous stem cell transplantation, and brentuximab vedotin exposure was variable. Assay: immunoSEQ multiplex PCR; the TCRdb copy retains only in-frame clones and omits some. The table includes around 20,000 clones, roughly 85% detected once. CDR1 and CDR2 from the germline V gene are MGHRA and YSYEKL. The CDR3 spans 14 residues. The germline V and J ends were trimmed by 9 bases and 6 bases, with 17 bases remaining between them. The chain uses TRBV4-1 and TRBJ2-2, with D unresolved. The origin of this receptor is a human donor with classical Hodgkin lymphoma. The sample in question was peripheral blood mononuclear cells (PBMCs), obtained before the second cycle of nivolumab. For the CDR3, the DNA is TGCGCCAGTAGTCCAGGCTTTCTCGCCGGGGAGCTGTTTTTT. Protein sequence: CASSPGFLAGELFF.